This TCR beta chain derives from a study of shared clonotypes between healthy human individuals. Sequencing used immunoSEQ multiplex PCR; TCRdb keeps in-frame clones, though not all of them. The sample has millions of clones, approximately 94% seen once. Terminally differentiated effector memory CD45RA+ cells were left out of the naive CD8 fraction, which was CD45RO-negative and positively selected for CCR7. This clonotype originated in a man younger than 30 in good health. The specimen was naive CD8+ T cells sorted from blood.

The DNA of the CDR3 is TGCGCCAGCAGCCAACGAACAGGGGGCTTAAACGAGCAGTACTTC. This gives the protein CASSQRTGGLNEQYF. This chain links TRBV4-3 with TRBJ2-7; TRBD1 aligns across 9 bases. After removal of 2 bases from V and 5 bases from J, the junction contained 7 bases not matched to a gene. The CDR3 contains 15 residues. From germline, CDR1 is LGHNA and CDR2 YSLEER.